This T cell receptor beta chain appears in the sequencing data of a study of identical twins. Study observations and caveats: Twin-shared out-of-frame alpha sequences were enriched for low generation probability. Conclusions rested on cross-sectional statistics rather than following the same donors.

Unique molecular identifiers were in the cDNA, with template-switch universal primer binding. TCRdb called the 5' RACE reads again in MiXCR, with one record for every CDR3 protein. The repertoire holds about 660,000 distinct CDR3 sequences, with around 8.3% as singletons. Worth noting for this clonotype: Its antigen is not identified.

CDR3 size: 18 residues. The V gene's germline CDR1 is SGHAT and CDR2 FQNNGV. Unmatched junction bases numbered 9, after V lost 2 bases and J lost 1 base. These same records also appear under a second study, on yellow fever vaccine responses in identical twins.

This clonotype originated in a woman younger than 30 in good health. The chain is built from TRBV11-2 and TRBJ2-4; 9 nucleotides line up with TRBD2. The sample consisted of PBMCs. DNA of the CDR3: TGTGCCAGCAGCTTATTTCTGGCGGGAGGGTTGGCCAAAAACATTCAGTACTTC. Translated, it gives CASSLFLAGGLAKNIQYF.